A single TCR beta chain is shown here with its context. The target antigen is unknown. This specimen comes from a study of cytomegalovirus exposure and HLA in healthy donors. About the study: Unique TCRs numbering roughly 85 million, obtained from HLA-typed donors, made up an early data release.

This CDR3 comprises 14 residues. V lost 3 bases, J lost 1 base, and 11 bases lay in between. Amplification used 60 Vbeta primers and 13 Jbeta primers. In the authors' methods: Unique TCR beta chains totaled approximately 83 million in a later count, with 8.5 million to 12 million of them shared. The data were produced by immunoSEQ multiplex PCR, yet TCRdb's version contains in-frame clones alone and is incomplete. V, J and clone size derive from that table, while D and trimming were established from the DNA sequence. This sample has some 200,000 clones, with around 85% found just once. Study-level points and caveats: A later analysis linked a missense DCLRE1C variant to TCR beta V- and J-gene trimming. Exclusion as indistinguishable affected some V segments, including TRBV6-2 and TRBV6-3.

The rearrangement uses TRBV5-3 and TRBJ2-7; TRBD2 is a possible D gene (6 bases). TRBV5-3 is flagged as an ORF with uncertain function. Sequencing was carried out using PBMCs. This sequence was found in a girl aged 2 to 10 in good health and CMV-seronegative. CDR3 sequence: CARSSSGSSYEQYF. DNA of the CDR3: TGTGCCAGAAGCTCAAGCGGGTCGTCCTACGAGCAGTACTTC.